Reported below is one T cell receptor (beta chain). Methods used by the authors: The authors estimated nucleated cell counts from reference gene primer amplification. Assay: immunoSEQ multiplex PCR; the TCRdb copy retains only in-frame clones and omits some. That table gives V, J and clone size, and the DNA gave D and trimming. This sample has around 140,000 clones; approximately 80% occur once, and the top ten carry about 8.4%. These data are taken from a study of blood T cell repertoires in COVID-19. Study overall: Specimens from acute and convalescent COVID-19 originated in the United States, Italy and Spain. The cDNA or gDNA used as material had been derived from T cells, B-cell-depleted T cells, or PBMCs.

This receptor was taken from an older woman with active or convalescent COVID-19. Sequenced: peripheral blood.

In nucleotides, the CDR3 is TGTGCCAGCGGGCTGGGGGGCTACGAGCAGTACTTC. Translation: CASGLGGYEQYF. The chain carries TRBV28 and TRBJ2-7; D is possibly TRBD2 (6 bases). V was cut by 8 bases and J by 3 bases, with 11 bases left in between. The CDR3 has 12 amino acids. Germline V gene sequence: CDR1 MDHEN, CDR2 SYDVKM.